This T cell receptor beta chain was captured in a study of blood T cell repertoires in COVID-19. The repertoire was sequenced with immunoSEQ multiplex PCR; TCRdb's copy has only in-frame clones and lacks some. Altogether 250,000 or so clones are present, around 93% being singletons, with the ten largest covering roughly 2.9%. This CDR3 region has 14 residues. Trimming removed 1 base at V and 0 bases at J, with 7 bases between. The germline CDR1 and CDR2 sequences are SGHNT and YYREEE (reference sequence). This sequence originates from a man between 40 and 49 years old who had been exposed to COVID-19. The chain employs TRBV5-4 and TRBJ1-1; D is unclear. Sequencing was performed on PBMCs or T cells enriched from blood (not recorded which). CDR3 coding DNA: TGTGCCAGCAGCTTGATACAGATGAACACTGAAGCTTTCTTT. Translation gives CASSLIQMNTEAFF. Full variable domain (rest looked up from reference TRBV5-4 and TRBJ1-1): ETGVTQSPTHLIKTRGQQVTLRCSSQSGHNTVSWYQQALGQGPQFIFQYYREEENGRGNFPPRFSGLQFPNYSSELNVNALELDDSALYLCASSLIQMNTEAFFGQGTRLTVV.